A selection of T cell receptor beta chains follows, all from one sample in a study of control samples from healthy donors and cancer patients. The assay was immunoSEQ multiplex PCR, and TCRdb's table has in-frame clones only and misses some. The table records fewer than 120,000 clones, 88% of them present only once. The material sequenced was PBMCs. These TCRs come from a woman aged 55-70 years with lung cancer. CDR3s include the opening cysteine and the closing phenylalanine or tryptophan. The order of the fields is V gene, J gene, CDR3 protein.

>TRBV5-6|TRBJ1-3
CASSSPTLSSGNTIYF
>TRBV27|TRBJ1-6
CASSPEGGQDRPLHF
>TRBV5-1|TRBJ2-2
CASSPRTSGRPNTGELFF
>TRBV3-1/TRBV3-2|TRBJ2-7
CASSQRSGGPSSKQYF
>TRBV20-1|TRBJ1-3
CSASYTRQTGNTIYF
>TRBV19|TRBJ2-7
CASSPGQGLYEQYF
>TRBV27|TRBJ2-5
CASSFQGGDQETQYF
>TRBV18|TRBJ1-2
CASSPTKSSFYGYTF
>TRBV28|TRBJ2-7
CASSLPGPTDYEQYF
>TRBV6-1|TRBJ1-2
CASSDFAAGSNYGYTF
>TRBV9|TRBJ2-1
CASSVAGQFF
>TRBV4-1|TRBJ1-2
CASSQDIGTGGVSGYTF
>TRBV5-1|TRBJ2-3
CASSFEPPPNTDTQYF
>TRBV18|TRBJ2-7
CASSPRAEFHEQYF
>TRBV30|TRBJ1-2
CAWSVTSPGDGYTF
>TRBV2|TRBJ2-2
CASSVVSAANTGELFF
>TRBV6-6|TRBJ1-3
CASSPRSPGSSGNTIYF
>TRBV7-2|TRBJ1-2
CASSLGGGTGESYGYTF
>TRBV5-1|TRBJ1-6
CASSLDRMRDNSPLHF
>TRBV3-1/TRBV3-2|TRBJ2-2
CASSQFRVGTGELFF
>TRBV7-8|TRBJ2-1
CASSWARTASSYNEQFF
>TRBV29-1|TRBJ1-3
CSVVRLGSGNTIYF
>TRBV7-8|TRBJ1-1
CASSPRQNTEAFF
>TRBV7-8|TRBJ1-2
CASSRTELGGYTF
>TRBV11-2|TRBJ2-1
CASSLEGTYNEQFF
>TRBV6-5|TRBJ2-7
CASSYSWTGTYEQYF
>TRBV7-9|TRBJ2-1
CASSPTSNEQFF